The 13 T cell receptor beta chains presented below share a single source sample, sequenced in a study of T cell changes during pregnancy in multiple sclerosis. This table comes from immunoSEQ multiplex PCR, and its TCRdb copy is limited to in-frame clones, with some not included. The sample lists 56,000 or so clones, around 94% occurring once. The input for sequencing was CD4+ T cells from peripheral blood mononuclear cells, taken in the third trimester of pregnancy. These receptors were collected from a female donor with multiple sclerosis, enrolled in a pregnancy study.

The rearrangement links TRBV5-1 to TRBJ1-4, with D maybe TRBD1 (5 bases). Looked up from germline, CDR1 is SGHRS and CDR2 is YFSETQ. V lost 0 bases and J 10 bases, leaving 16 bases between the germline ends. The CDR3 is 15 amino acids. CDR3 coding DNA: TGCGCCAGCAGCTTGGAGGTTGACCAGGGTGGAAAACTGTTTTTT. It codes for CASSLEVDQGGKLFF.

The chain joins TRBV18 to TRBJ2-1; TRBD1 agrees at 8 bases. Germline V gene sequence: CDR1 KGHSH, CDR2 LQKENI. V dropped 3 bases and J dropped 6; count of bases not matched to a gene: 7. The CDR3 loop spans 15 amino acids. DNA for the CDR3: TGTGCCAGCTCACCCCGGGACAGGTTGTCCAATGAGCAGTTCTTC. Amino acids: CASSPRDRLSNEQFF.

The J gene is TRBJ1-1, the V gene TRBV6-1; 12 bases fit TRBD1. Germline lookup yields CDR1 MNHNS and CDR2 SASEGT. Unmatched junction bases numbered 10, after V lost 3 bases and J lost 11 bases. The CDR3 loop spans 15 amino acids. The CDR3 reads CASSDPGTGGSKAFF. The CDR3 DNA reads as TGTGCCAGCAGTGACCCCGGGACAGGGGGCTCTAAGGCTTTCTTT.

The gene calls are TRBV29-1 and TRBJ2-7, with a possible D match to TRBD1 (5 bases). The CDR3 sequence is 16 residues long. Germline V gene data show CDR1 as SQVTM and CDR2 as ANQGSEA. V was clipped by 2 bases and J by 0 bases, with 17 bases between them. CDR3: CSVELRATAHSYEQYF. CDR3 nucleotide sequence: TGCAGCGTTGAACTCAGAGCGACAGCCCACTCCTACGAGCAGTACTTC.

The chain is built from TRBV7-9 and TRBJ2-3; 11 bases align to TRBD2. The V gene end was trimmed by 4 bases and the J gene end by 2 bases; junction bases not matched to a gene: 11. The CDR3 consists of 18 residues. CDR1 and CDR2 (germline): SEHNR, FQNEAQ (reference sequence). The CDR3 protein is CASSYRTSGRPFTDTQYF. In DNA form, the CDR3 reads TGTGCCAGCAGCTATCGAACTAGCGGGAGACCTTTCACAGATACGCAGTATTTT. The full variable domain, in which reference TRBV7-9 and TRBJ2-3 provide the parts outside the CDR3, is DTGVSQNPRHKITKRGQNVTFRCDPISEHNRLYWYRQTLGQGPEFLTYFQNEAQLEKSRLLSDRFSAERPKGSFSTLEIQRTEQGDSAMYLCASSYRTSGRPFTDTQYFGPGTRLTVL.

The chain employs TRBV5-8 and TRBJ2-1; 8 nucleotides agree with TRBD1. CDR1 and CDR2 (germline): SGHTS, YDEGEE. This CDR3 has 15 residues. J lost 7 bases, V lost 3 bases, and 9 bases had no gene match. The CDR3 sequence is CASSSTVGQGNEQFF. The CDR3 DNA reads TGTGCCAGCAGCTCAACCGTCGGACAGGGAAATGAGCAGTTCTTC.

The chain employs TRBV4-1 and TRBJ2-3; 10 bases fit TRBD1. After removal of 8 bases from V and 8 bases from J, the junction contained 13 bases not matched to a gene. In germline, CDR1 is MGHRA, CDR2 YSYEKL. The CDR3 spans 15 residues. Here the CDR3 reads CASSLGQGILGTQYF. DNA of the CDR3: TGCGCCAGCTCTCTGGGACAGGGGATTCTAGGTACGCAGTATTTT.

The CDR3 region is CASSIPGTDTQYF. CDR3 DNA: TGTGCCAGTAGTATACCGGGGACAGATACGCAGTATTTT. The chain has TRBV19 and TRBJ2-3, with a tentative D call TRBD2 (5 bases). CDR3 size: 13 residues. Trimming took off 2 bases at V and 3 bases at J, with 6 bases between the two ends. Looked up from germline, CDR1 is LNHDA and CDR2 is SQIVND (reference sequence).

This clone was seen only once. This chain joins TRBV28 and TRBJ1-2, with 9 bases lining up with TRBD1. This CDR3 has 13 residues. The V and J ends lost 4 bases and 8 bases, in that order; junction bases with no gene match: 5. Germline values: CDR1 MDHEN, CDR2 SYDVKM. CDR3 coding DNA: TGTGCCAGCAGTTCTCCCGGGACAGGGGGCTACACCTTC. It encodes CASSSPGTGGYTF.

V gene TRBV4-1 combines with J gene TRBJ1-3; D gene ambiguous. The germline CDR1 and CDR2 sequences are MGHRA and YSYEKL. Trimming pared 1 base from V and 4 bases from J, leaving 11 bases between. The CDR3 is 15 residues long. Here the CDR3 reads CASSQVRAGGNTIYF. The CDR3 DNA follows: TGCGCCAGCAGCCAAGTCCGAGCAGGCGGAAACACCATATATTTT.

This chain joins TRBV5-5 and TRBJ2-5, with D uncertain. CDR1 is SGHKS and CDR2 is YYEKEE in the germline V gene (reference sequence). This CDR3 comprises 14 residues. V was cut by 0 bases and J by 3 bases, with 9 bases left in between. The CDR3 nucleotides read TGTGCCAGCAGCTTGGACGTAGTGAAAGAGACCCAGTACTTC. It codes for CASSLDVVKETQYF.

The rearrangement uses TRBV27 and TRBJ2-3; D remains ambiguous. This CDR3 is built from 14 residues. V was cut by 2 bases and J by 2 bases, with 8 bases left in between. Germline V gene sequence: CDR1 MNHEY, CDR2 SMNVEV (reference sequence). In DNA, the CDR3 is TGTGCCAGCAGTTTACTGGCCTCCACAGATACGCAGTATTTT. Amino acid sequence: CASSLLASTDTQYF.

J is TRBJ1-5 and V is TRBV7-8, with 7 positions matching TRBD1. This CDR3 is 15 amino acids long. CDR1 is SGHVS and CDR2 is FQNEAQ in the germline V gene. The trim removed 1 base at V and 4 bases at J, leaving 4 bases unmatched. The CDR3 bases are TGTGCCAGCAGCTTAGAGGGACAGCCTAATCAGCCCCAGCATTTT. Protein sequence: CASSLEGQPNQPQHF.